This T cell receptor beta chain was recovered during a study of shared clonotypes between healthy human individuals. Here immunoSEQ multiplex PCR was the method, and the copy in TCRdb shows in-frame clones only, minus some. The sample lists 2 million to 2.5 million clones; 90% to 97% were seen once. Germline CDR1 is LNHDA and CDR2 is SQIVND (reference sequence). Trimming removed 2 bases from V and 4 bases from J; junction bases left unmatched: 7. The CDR3 sequence is 15 residues long. V is TRBV19 and J is TRBJ2-7; 8 positions match TRBD1. Sequenced sample: naive CD4+ T cells sorted from blood. Described subset: CD45RA+ positively selected. The sequence was obtained from a man between 18 and 29 years old in good health. The CDR3, as DNA: TGTGCCAGTAGTATATCGGCAGGGGGCATGTACGAGCAGTACTTC. It encodes CASSISAGGMYEQYF.